This T cell receptor beta chain was sequenced in a study of T cells in Graves' hyperthyroidism and ophthalmopathy. Remarks on this clonotype: Its target is unknown.

Broader study findings: Most thyroid clonotypes expanded above 0.001 appeared in blood too.

There are 15 residues in the CDR3. Looked up from germline, CDR1 is KGHDR and CDR2 is SFDVKD. V lost 1 base, J lost 7 bases, and 13 bases lay in between. RNA transcripts gave rise to amplified TCR beta CDR3 regions. HTBI primers were used for first-round RT-PCR of the TCR CDR3. TCRdb reprocessed the multiplex PCR reads with MiXCR, giving one entry per CDR3 protein. Among about 720,000 distinct CDR3 sequences listed, around 19% were seen once. The sequenced sample was blood. The chain uses TRBV24-1 and TRBJ2-1; no clear D. This sequence was found in a woman aged 45-65 years with Graves' hyperthyroidism that later progressed to Graves' ophthalmopathy. The CDR3 region has the DNA TGTGCCACCAGTGATTTTAGGGCAGGCTCAAATGAGCAGTTCTTC. Translation: CATSDFRAGSNEQFF.